This T cell receptor beta chain came from a study of cytomegalovirus exposure and HLA in healthy donors (dated by TCRdb to the late 2010s). Study-wide context: In an earlier analysis of 587 of the donors, 250 to 350 Gb of sequence data and roughly 100 million unique TCR beta sequences from 150 million to 200 million T cells were reported. Of the approximately 400 genotyped donors, 65% to 90% fell in the genetic ancestry cluster associated with self-reported Caucasian donors. In a later genetic analysis, genome-wide SNP genotypes for 398 of the 666 donors were used, and that subset was treated as a discovery cohort. An early release that covered about 600 HLA-typed donors contained around 300 gigabases of sequencing data and around 85 million unique TCR sequences. The number of typed donors differed by locus: about 620-640 for A, B, C, DRB1 and DQB1; 522 for DQA1; roughly 600 for DPA1; and roughly 490 for DPB1. Donor age, sex, ethnicity and CMV serostatus were compiled together with the repertoire data. An earlier analysis of approximately 640 of the donors applied high-throughput TCR beta sequencing to assess whether each TCR beta V gene segment acted as functional or pseudogenic. To predict cytomegalovirus infection status, the study combined high-throughput TCR immunosequencing, statistical association of individual TCRs with disease status, and machine learning. The study was designed to test whether signatures of past pathogen exposure could be identified by cataloging public T cell receptors. Along with the approximately 700-subject first cohort, a separate validation cohort of some 130 different subjects was used. Among several hundred genotyped donors of the cohort, an average of approximately 200,000 unique TCR beta nucleotide sequences was sequenced per donor, of which roughly 18% were non-productive. All discovery cohort repertoires had been generated using a single sequencing platform. The study used immunosequencing to profile the T cell repertoires of hundreds of subjects and linked those repertoires to cytomegalovirus serostatus. Five DR-DQ haplotypes were handled as single units for association and clustering, since linkage in the cohort was strong. A later analysis re-analyzed previously published TCR beta repertoires from roughly 600 donors and added high-resolution HLA genotyping to study TCR occurrence patterns. In the later analysis, no new phenotypic data were used to find candidate immune exposures; instead, reliance was placed on TCR beta sequences and their occurrence across donors. Both class I and class II loci were covered by HLA typing, at four-digit resolution. The paper's findings and limits, for the study overall: Most CMV-associated TCR beta chains appeared to be HLA-restricted in a later analysis, and the HLA associations seemed to be driven largely by CMV exposure. A cluster of highly shared sequence variants was judged likely to be a technical artifact of the sequencing pipeline. The cohort was sequenced for TCR beta chains only, and without alpha or paired-chain data the features that could be detected were limited. In a later genetic analysis, fewer N-insertions in productive TCRs were reported among donors in an Asian-associated ancestry cluster than the roughly 710-donor mean. The classifier was reported to diagnose cytomegalovirus status with high specificity and sensitivity in both the original cohort and the validation cohort. Across donors, most TCR sequences were observed very rarely, whereas some public TCRs were present in many individuals. Compared with equally common non-associated chains, HLA-associated TCR beta chains in a later analysis were more clonally expanded and had lower generation probabilities. In a later analysis, around 15,000 TCR beta sequences were associated with specific HLA alleles at a false discovery rate of 0.05. In a later analysis, TCR association rates were found to vary across HLA loci, with the most associated TCRs seen for DRB1 alleles and the fewest for HLA-C alleles. Several of the top co-occurrence clusters appeared to be linked to parvovirus B19, influenza, CMV and Epstein-Barr virus, according to a later analysis. The authors suggested that the approach could potentially be extended to other disease states and immunological phenotypes. Because counts were too low, approximately 18 rarely observed V segments, including chromosome 9 orphons, were excluded from the earlier analysis of around 640 of the donors. Sequencing depth was assumed to be roughly uniform across donors in the presence/absence analyses, though that assumption may not hold. Because HLA typing was missing for some donors at each locus, association tests included only the typed subset. In vitro tests confirmed that three of the cytomegalovirus-associated TCR beta chains recognize cytomegalovirus antigens. In a later genetic analysis, a missense DCLRE1C variant was associated with V-gene and J-gene trimming of TCR beta chains, and the association was replicated in an independent cohort. Strong co-occurrence of HLA alleles, especially DR and DQ, made assigning TCR associations to individual alleles difficult. Linkage disequilibrium might explain the correlated functional status among segregating V segments, but an unknown experimental factor could not be ruled out. CMV serostatus was the only immune exposure information available for the cohort. A further reported finding was that TCR beta sequences accurately predicted the HLA-A and HLA-B alleles for most subjects in the first cohort. An earlier analysis of roughly 570 of the donors showed that most TCR beta V segments appeared in productive rearrangements either about 87% or about 30% of the time, which broadly matched IMGT annotations. The study gave a list of some 150 TCR beta chains associated with cytomegalovirus. The 87-base-pair reads could not distinguish some IMGT-functional V segments, including TRBV6-2 and TRBV6-3, so those segments were excluded.

The CDR3 holds 14 amino acids from the cysteine to the phenylalanine. Only the CDR3 DNA stays, 42 bases, in frame from base 1. Here V drops 0 bases and J drops 8 bases, and the junction holds 5 bases not matched to any gene. The germline V gene supplies CDR1 SGHRS and CDR2 YFSETQ. Libraries were constructed by the immunoSEQ multiplex PCR assay. The multiplex PCR relied on a mix of 60 forward primers for TCR Vbeta segments and 13 reverse primers for TCR Jbeta segments. A multiplex PCR assay on genomic DNA amplified the CDR3 region of rearranged TCR beta genes. On the Illumina HiSeq System, the amplified TCR beta libraries were sequenced as 87-base-pair reads. On the authors' methods: In a later analysis, about 80 million unique TCR beta chains were counted across the roughly 700 repertoires, and approximately 11 million of these chains were shared by at least two donors. A nearest-neighbor algorithm error-corrected the raw reads and collapsed the reads into unique sequences, merging closely related sequences to remove PCR and sequencing errors. To assign V, D and J gene segments, CDR3 sequences were aligned to IMGT reference sequences. For a sequence to be retained, a match of at least six nucleotides was required to both a V gene segment and a J gene segment. Rearrangements were called productive when the CDR3 lacked stop codons and stayed in frame with V and J; all others were non-productive. CDR3 was defined according to IMGT convention as the region running from the second conserved V-encoded cysteine to the conserved J-encoded phenylalanine. The earlier analysis of roughly 590 of the donors excluded sequences that lacked an unambiguous match to a single V gene segment. An earlier analysis of just under 600 of the donors called V segments functional above 56.7% productive rearrangements and segregating when the between-donor standard deviation exceeded 5%. A statistical classification framework was built to diagnose cytomegalovirus status from the catalog of TCR beta chain sequences. A later analysis assigned V and J genes by comparing TCR nucleotide sequences with IMGT/GENE-DB human TR gene sequences. Using the TCRdist pipeline, a later analysis assigned CDR3 sequences along with most-parsimonious VDJ recombination scenarios. In a later analysis, each TCR beta chain was defined by its CDR3 amino acid sequence together with its V-gene family, and reads lacking a unique V-gene family were excluded. In a later analysis, around 650 highly shared, low-generation-probability nucleotide sequences were removed to address suspected cross-contamination and a sequencing artifact. In a later analysis, a clonal expansion index for each public chain was calculated from normalized within-repertoire ranks of inferred template counts. Generation probabilities in a later analysis came from a VDJ recombination model fitted to out-of-frame rearrangements, and those results were checked against IGoR. In a later analysis, hypergeometric tests were used to score TCR-TCR, TCR-HLA and TCR-CMV co-occurrence, with a repertoire-size bias correction applied to TCR pairs. False discovery rates were estimated in a later analysis by permuting HLA or CMV assignments 20 times. In a later analysis, co-occurring TCRs were grouped using DBSCAN, with TCRdist sequence similarity added in when clustering inside HLA-allele-positive subsets. Repertoires with fewer than 30,000 or more than 120,000 public chains, plus five repertoires with anomalous nucleotide sharing, were excluded from co-occurrence clustering. TCRdb stores this immuneACCESS table with in-frame sequences only. Part of the clones is absent; in the studies checked, under half of the shortfall reflects unresolved V genes, and no reason is known for the rest. V and J calls plus clone size are reproduced from that table; the DNA served to infer D and trimming. Across this sample there are 150,000 to 200,000 clones, with 75% to 80% seen only once. Approximately 3% of the sample is taken by the ten largest.

Regarding this clone: No cognate antigen has been identified for it. No base quality information exists; no much larger clone differs at one position.

The cohort was made up of approximately 700 healthy bone marrow donors. Cohort members were all nominally healthy when sampled, although unrecorded immune exposures were likely present. The donor was CMV seronegative and was included in the group of about 350 seronegative cohort members. Each donor provided a peripheral blood sample, and peripheral blood mononuclear cells were used for TCR beta sequencing. The Qiagen DNeasy Blood Extraction Kit was used to extract genomic DNA from the blood cell samples. The specimen was PBMCs. Recombination linked TRBV5-1 to TRBJ1-2, and 9 junction bases match TRBD1. The receptor comes from a middle-aged woman in good health and CMV-seronegative. The CDR3 region reads CASSLVGQGEGYTF. The nucleotide sequence is given as TGCGCCAGCAGCTTGGTGGGACAGGGTGAGGGCTACACCTTC.